This T cell receptor beta chain is from a study of early T cells in non-severe SARS-CoV-2 infection. Across the study: The sequenced material was bulk RNA from unsorted whole blood, and its chains were unpaired.

Individual cDNA molecules were tagged with unique molecular identifiers. TCRdb reprocessed the 5' RACE reads via MiXCR and lists one record per CDR3 protein. The sample shows tens of thousands of distinct CDR3 sequences, more than 9% of them seen only once. This CDR3 region has 16 residues. Deletions cut 4 bases from V and 3 bases from J, with 17 bases between. Germline-derived CDR1 and CDR2 are SGHDN and FVKESK. This sequence was found in an adult who was a healthcare worker with PCR-confirmed SARS-CoV-2 infection or an uninfected control (not recorded which). The chain combines TRBV14 with TRBJ2-3; a weak D match, TRBD2 (5 bases). Sequencing input: whole blood. CDR3 region: CASSPRSGWGTDTQYF. The CDR3 DNA reads as TGTGCCAGCAGCCCCCGAAGCGGCTGGGGTACAGATACGCAGTATTTT. The full variable domain, in which reference TRBV14 and TRBJ2-3 provide the parts outside the CDR3, is EAGVTQFPSHSVIEKGQTVTLRCDPISGHDNLYWYRRVMGKEIKFLLHFVKESKQDESGMPNNRFLAERTGGTYSTLKVQPAELEDSGVYFCASSPRSGWGTDTQYFGPGTRLTVL.